This T cell receptor beta chain was recovered during a study of blood T cells in healthy people across ages. Broader study findings: In the absence of known donor CMV status, changes in expanded clonotypes were possibly confounded.

It was with a sample-barcoded 5' primer and a J-beta primer mix that a second PCR of roughly 6 to 11 cycles was run. TCRdb ran MiXCR on the 5' RACE reads and lists one entry per CDR3 protein. The sample holds about 1,500,000 distinct CDR3 sequences; roughly 27% are singletons and the top ten take roughly 8%. This CDR3 spans 15 amino acids. Germline V gene sequence: CDR1 DFQATT, CDR2 SNEGSKA (reference sequence). V was clipped by 5 bases and J by 3 bases; unmatched bases: 9. This clonotype was detected a few times. What it binds is unknown. The rearrangement links TRBV20-1 to TRBJ2-7, with TRBD2 matching 11 bases. Material: blood. The TCR sequence derives from a woman in her 30s in good health. The chain's CDR3 is CSADATSGGIYEQYF. DNA of the CDR3: TGCAGTGCTGACGCCACTAGCGGGGGAATCTACGAGCAGTACTTC.